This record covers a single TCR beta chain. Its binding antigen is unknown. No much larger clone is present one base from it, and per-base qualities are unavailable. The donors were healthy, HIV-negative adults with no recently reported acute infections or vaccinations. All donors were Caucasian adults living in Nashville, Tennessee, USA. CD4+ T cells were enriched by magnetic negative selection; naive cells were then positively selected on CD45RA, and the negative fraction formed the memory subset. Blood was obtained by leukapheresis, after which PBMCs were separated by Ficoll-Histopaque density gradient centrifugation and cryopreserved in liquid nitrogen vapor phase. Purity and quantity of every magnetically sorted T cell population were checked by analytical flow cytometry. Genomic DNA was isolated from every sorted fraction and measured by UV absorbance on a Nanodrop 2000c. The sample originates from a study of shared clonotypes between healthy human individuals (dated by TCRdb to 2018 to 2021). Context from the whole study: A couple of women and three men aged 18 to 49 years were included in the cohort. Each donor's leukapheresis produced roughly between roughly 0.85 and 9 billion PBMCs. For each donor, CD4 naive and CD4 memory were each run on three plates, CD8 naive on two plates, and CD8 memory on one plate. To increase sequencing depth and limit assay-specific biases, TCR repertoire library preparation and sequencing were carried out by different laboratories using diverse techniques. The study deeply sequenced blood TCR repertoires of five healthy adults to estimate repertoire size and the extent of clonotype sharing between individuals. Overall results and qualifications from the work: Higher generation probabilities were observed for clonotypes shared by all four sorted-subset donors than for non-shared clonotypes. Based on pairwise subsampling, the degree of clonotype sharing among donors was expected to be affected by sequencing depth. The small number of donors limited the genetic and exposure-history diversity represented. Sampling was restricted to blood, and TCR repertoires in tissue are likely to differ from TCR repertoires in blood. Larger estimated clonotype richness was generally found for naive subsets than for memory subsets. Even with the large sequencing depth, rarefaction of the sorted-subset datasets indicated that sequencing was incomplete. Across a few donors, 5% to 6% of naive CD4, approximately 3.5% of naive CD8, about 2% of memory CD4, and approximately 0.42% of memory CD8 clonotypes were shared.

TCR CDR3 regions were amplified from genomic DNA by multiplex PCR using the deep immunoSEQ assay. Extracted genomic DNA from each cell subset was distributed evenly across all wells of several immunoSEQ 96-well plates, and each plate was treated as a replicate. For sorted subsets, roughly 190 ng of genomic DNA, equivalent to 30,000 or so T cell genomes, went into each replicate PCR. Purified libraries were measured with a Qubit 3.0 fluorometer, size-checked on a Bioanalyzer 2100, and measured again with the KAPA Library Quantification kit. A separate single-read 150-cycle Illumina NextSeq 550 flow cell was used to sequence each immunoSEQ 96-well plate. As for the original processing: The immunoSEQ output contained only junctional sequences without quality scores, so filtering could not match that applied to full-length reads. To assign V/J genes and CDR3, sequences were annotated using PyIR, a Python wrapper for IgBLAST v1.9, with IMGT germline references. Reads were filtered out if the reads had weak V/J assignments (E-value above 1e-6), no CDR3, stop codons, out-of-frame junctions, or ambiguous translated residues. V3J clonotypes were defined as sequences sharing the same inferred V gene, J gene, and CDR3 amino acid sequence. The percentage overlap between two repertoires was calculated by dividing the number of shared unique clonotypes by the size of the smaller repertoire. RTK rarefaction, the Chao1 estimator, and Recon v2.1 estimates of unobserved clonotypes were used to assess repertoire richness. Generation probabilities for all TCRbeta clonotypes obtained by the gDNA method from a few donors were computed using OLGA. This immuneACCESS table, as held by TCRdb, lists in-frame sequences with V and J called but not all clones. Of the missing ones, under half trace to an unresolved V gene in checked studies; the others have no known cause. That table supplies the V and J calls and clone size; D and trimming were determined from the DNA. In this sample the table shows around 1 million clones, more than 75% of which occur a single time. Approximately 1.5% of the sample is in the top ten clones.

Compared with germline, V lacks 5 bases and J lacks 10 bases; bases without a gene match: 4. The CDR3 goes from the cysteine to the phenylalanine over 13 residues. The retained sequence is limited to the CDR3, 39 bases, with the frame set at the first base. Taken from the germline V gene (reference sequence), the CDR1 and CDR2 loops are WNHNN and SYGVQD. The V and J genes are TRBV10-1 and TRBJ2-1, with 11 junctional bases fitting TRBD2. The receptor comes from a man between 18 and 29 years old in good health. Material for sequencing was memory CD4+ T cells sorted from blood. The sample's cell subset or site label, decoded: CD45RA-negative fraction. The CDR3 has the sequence CASSLGTSGEQFF. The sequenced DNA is TGCGCCAGCAGTTTAGGGACTAGCGGAGAGCAGTTCTTC.